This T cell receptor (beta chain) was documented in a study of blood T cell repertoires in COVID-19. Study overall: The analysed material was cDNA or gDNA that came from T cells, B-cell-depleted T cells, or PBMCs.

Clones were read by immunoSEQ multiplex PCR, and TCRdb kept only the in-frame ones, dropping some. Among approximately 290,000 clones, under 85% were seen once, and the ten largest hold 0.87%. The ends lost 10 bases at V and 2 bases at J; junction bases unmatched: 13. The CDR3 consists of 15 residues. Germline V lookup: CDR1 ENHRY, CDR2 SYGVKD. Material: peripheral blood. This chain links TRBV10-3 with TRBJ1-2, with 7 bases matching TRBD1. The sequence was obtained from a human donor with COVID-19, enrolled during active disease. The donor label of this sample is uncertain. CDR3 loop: CATNTPTRGNYGYTF. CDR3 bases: TGTGCCACCAATACTCCGACCAGGGGGAACTATGGCTACACCTTC.